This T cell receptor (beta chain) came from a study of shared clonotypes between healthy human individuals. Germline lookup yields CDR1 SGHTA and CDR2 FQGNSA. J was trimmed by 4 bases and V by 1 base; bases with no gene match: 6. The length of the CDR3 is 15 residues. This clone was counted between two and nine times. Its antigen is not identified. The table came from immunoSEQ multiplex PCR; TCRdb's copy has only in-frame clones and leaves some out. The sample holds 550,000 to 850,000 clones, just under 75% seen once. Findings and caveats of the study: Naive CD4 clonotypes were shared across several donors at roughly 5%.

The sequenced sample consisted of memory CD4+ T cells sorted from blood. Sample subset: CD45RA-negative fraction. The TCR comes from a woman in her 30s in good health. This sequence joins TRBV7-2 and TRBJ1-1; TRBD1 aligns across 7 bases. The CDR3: CASSLVEGAVTEAFF. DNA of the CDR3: TGTGCCAGCAGCTTAGTAGAGGGGGCAGTCACTGAAGCTTTCTTT.